Below, 10 T cell receptor beta chains from the same sample are listed, as sequenced in a study of post-analysis software for immune sequencing data. Sequencing libraries made from TCR beta cDNA carried unique molecular identifiers. TCRdb processed the PCR reads anew with MiXCR; each CDR3 protein has one entry. This table holds 450,000 or so distinct CDR3 sequences, less than 45% found once. Antigens for these TCRs are unknown. Findings and caveats of the study: In patients, TRBV5-6, TRBV5-1 and TRBV20-1 belonged to roughly five TRBV segments found more frequently than in controls.

Specimen: blood. The receptors derive from a girl aged 5-17 years with multiple sclerosis.

This clonotype is a singleton in its sample. The chain employs TRBV12-3 or TRBV12-4 and TRBJ2-5; D not resolved. Trimming took off 6 bases at V and 9 bases at J, with 11 bases between the two ends. CDR3 size: 11 residues. The CDR3 loop reads CASRRRVAQYF. CDR3 nucleotide sequence: TGTGCCAGCAGACGACGGGTTGCCCAGTACTTC.

The table lists this clonotype with a few counts. This chain uses TRBV4-1 with TRBJ2-7; 9 bases are a match to TRBD2. Germline CDR1 is MGHRA and CDR2 is YSYEKL. CDR3 size: 17 residues. Losses at the gene ends were 1 base for V and 4 bases for J; bases not matched to a gene: 11. CDR3 in DNA: TGCGCCAGCAGCCAAGGCCCCACGGGGCTAGCGGGGTACGAGCAGTACTTC. Its protein product is CASSQGPTGLAGYEQYF.

The V and J genes are TRBV29-1 and TRBJ2-2; D may be TRBD2 (5 bases). The germline gives CDR1 SQVTM, CDR2 ANQGSEA. Trimming pared 5 bases from V and 5 bases from J, leaving 6 bases between. The CDR3 totals 11 residues. The CDR3 bases are TGCAGCGTTACGGGAACCGGGGAGCTGTTTTTT. Its protein is CSVTGTGELFF.

This clonotype was detected a few times. The V and J genes are TRBV28 and TRBJ2-5, with TRBD1 identical over 7 bases. The J segment lost 1 base and the V segment lost 6 bases, leaving 5 bases of the junction unmatched. There are 14 residues in the CDR3. CDR1 and CDR2 from the germline V gene are MDHEN and SYDVKM. The CDR3 reads CASSRSGGQETQYF. CDR3 coding DNA: TGTGCCAGCAGCAGATCAGGGGGCCAAGAGACCCAGTACTTC.

This clonotype was seen only once. The rearrangement links TRBV24-1 to TRBJ1-5; D unresolved. The CDR3 runs 15 residues. Germline V gives CDR1 KGHDR, CDR2 SFDVKD. Trimming stripped 2 bases from V and 5 bases from J, with 12 bases between. CDR3 residues: CATSDYRQPDQPQHF. CDR3 DNA sequence: TGTGCCACCAGTGATTATCGGCAGCCCGATCAGCCCCAGCATTTT.

This clonotype was seen a few times. The V call is TRBV4-3, the J call TRBJ2-3; D gene uncertain. Germline CDR1 is LGHNA and CDR2 is YSLEER. Trimming cost V 0 bases and J 0 bases, with 7 bases left between them. The CDR3 is made up of 15 amino acids. CDR3 in amino acids: CASSQDRRSTDTQYF. CDR3 DNA sequence: TGCGCCAGCAGCCAAGATAGACGGAGCACAGATACGCAGTATTTT.

This clonotype was detected a few times. The chain couples TRBV20-1 to TRBJ2-5, with 7 bases lining up with TRBD1. Germline loops: CDR1 DFQATT, CDR2 SNEGSKA (reference sequence). This CDR3 comprises 15 residues. Unmatched junction bases numbered 8, after V lost 0 bases and J lost 4 bases. CDR3 DNA: TGCAGTGCTAGAGATTTAGGGGGCGCGGGAGAGACCCAGTACTTC. This codes for CSARDLGGAGETQYF.

The chain links TRBV28 to TRBJ2-7; TRBD1 might be the D (6 bases). CDR1 is MDHEN and CDR2 is SYDVKM in the germline V gene. The CDR3 has 14 amino acids. Trimming shortened V by 7 bases and J by 3 bases, and 16 bases separated the two germline ends. The CDR3 spells CASTQAGTLYEQYF. The CDR3 DNA reads as TGTGCCAGCACGCAGGCCGGGACACTCTACGAGCAGTACTTC.

There are a few counts of this clonotype. The J gene is TRBJ1-2, the V gene TRBV20-1; 7 bases line up with TRBD1. Germline values: CDR1 DFQATT, CDR2 SNEGSKA (reference sequence). J gave up 6 bases and V 5 bases, and 6 bases lay outside the gene matches. The CDR3 is 12 residues long. The CDR3, as DNA: TGCAGTGCTGGGTCAGGGGGGGATGGCTACACCTTC. It encodes CSAGSGGDGYTF.

This clonotype was observed once. At one boundary the junction diverges from the germline segment, which might be a read error. The CDR3 sequence is CASSYSLERSLYYKQYF. The CDR3 nucleotides are TGTGCCAGCAGCTATTCACTGGAACGGTCCTTATACTACAAGCAGTACTTC. The chain is built from TRBV13 and TRBJ2-7; D is ambiguous. This CDR3 is 17 amino acids long. The germline V gene has CDR1 PRHDT and CDR2 FYEKMQ (reference sequence).